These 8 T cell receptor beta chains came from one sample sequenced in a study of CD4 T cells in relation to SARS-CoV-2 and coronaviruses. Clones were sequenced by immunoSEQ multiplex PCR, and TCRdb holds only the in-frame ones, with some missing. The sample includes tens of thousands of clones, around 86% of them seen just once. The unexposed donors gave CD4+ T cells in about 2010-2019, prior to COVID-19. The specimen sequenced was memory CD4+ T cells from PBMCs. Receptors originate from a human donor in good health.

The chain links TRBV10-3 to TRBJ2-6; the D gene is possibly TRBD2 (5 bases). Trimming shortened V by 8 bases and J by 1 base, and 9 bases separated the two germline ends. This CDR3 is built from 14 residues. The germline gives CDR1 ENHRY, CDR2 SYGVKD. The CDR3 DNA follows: TGTGCCATCCGTGGGGAGTCTGGGGCCAACGTCCTGACTTTC. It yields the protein CAIRGESGANVLTF.

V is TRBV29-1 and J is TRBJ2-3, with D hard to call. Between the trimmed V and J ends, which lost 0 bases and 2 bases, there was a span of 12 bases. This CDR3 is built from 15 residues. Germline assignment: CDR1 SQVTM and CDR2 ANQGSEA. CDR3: CSVEERGSTTDTQYF. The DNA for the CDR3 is TGCAGCGTTGAAGAAAGAGGTTCCACCACAGATACGCAGTATTTT.

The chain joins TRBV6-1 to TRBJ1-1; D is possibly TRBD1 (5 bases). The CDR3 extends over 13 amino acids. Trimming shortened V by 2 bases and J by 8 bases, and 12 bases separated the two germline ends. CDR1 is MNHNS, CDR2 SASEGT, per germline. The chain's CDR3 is CASSEQGPREAFF. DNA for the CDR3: TGTGCCAGCAGTGAACAGGGTCCTCGGGAAGCTTTCTTT.

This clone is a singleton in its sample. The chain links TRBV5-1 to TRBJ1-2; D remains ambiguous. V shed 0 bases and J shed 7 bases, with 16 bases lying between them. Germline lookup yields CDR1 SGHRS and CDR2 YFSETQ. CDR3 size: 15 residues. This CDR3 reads CASSLALSNVAGYTF. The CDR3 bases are TGCGCCAGCAGCTTGGCATTATCCAATGTGGCTGGCTACACCTTC.

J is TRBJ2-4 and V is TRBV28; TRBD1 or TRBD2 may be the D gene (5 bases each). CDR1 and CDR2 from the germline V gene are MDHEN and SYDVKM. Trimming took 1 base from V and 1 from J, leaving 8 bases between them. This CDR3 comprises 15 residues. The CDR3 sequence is CASSLSGAAKNIQYF. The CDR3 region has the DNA TGTGCCAGCAGTTTATCCGGGGCTGCCAAAAACATTCAGTACTTC.

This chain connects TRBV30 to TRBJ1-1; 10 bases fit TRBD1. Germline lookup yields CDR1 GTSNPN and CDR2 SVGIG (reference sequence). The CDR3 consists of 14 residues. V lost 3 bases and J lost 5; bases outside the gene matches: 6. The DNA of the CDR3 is TGTGCCTGGAGCGGACAGGGGGTAAGGACTGAAGCTTTCTTT. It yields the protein CAWSGQGVRTEAFF.

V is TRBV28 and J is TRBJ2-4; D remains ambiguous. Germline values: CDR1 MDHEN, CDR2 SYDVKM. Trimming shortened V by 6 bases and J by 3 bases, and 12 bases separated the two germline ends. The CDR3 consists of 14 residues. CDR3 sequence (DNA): TGTGCCAGCAGGACGGATGGGGACAAAAACATTCAGTACTTC. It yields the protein CASRTDGDKNIQYF. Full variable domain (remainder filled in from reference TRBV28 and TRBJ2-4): DVKVTQSSRYLVKRTGEKVFLECVQDMDHENMFWYRQDPGLGLRLIYFSYDVKMKEKGDIPEGYSVSREKKERFSLILESASTNQTSMYLCASRTDGDKNIQYFGAGTRLSVL.

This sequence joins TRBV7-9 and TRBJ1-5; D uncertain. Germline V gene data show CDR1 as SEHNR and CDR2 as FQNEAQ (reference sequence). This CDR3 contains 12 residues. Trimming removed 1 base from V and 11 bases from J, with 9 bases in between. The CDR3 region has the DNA TGTGCCAGCAGCTTAGGGCAGTGGGCCCAGCATTTT. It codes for CASSLGQWAQHF.